A selection of T cell receptor beta chains follows, all from one sample in a study of shared clonotypes between healthy human individuals. Clones were read by immunoSEQ multiplex PCR, and TCRdb kept only the in-frame ones, dropping some. The sample has millions of clones, 95% seen once. What was sequenced was naive CD4+ T cells sorted from blood. The receptors originated from a man aged 18 to 29 in good health. CDR3s include the opening cysteine and the closing phenylalanine or tryptophan. The D gene is left open where the match is weak. A row's size may be missing; if present it is once, few, many or a size class.

j_gene: TRBJ2-3; abundance: NA; d_gene: TRBD2; v_gene: TRBV7-3; CDR3nt: TGTGCCAGCAGCTTAAGACTCAGGGAGGGGCAGTATTTT; CDR3aa: CASSLRLREGQYF
j_gene: TRBJ1-4; abundance: NA; d_gene: TRBD1; v_gene: TRBV2; CDR3nt: TGTGCCAGCATCAAAGACAGGGCTGATGAAAAACTGTTTTTT; CDR3aa: CASIKDRADEKLFF
j_gene: TRBJ1-4; abundance: NA; d_gene: NA; v_gene: TRBV27; CDR3nt: TGTGCCAGCAGTTTATTCGGAGGGGCCGCTAATGAAAAACTGTTTTTT; CDR3aa: CASSLFGGAANEKLFF
j_gene: TRBJ1-6; abundance: NA; d_gene: NA; v_gene: TRBV30; CDR3nt: TGTGCCTGGAGTATGCAGGGCGGGTATAATTCACCCCTCCACTTT; CDR3aa: CAWSMQGGYNSPLHF
j_gene: TRBJ2-7; abundance: NA; d_gene: NA; v_gene: TRBV6-5; CDR3nt: TGTGCCAGCAGGCCACTTACACCACCCTCCCACGAGCAGTACTTC; CDR3aa: CASRPLTPPSHEQYF
j_gene: TRBJ1-2; abundance: NA; d_gene: NA; v_gene: TRBV11-1; CDR3nt: TGTGCCAGCAGCTTAGCCCACAGGGACGGCTATGGCTACACCTTC; CDR3aa: CASSLAHRDGYGYTF
j_gene: TRBJ2-7; abundance: NA; d_gene: NA; v_gene: TRBV5-8; CDR3nt: TGTGCCAGCAGCCAGGTTCTGGGGCAGTACTTC; CDR3aa: CASSQVLGQYF
j_gene: TRBJ2-7; abundance: once; d_gene: NA; v_gene: TRBV11-2; CDR3nt: TGTGCCAGCAGCGGAAAGGCAGGTTTAACCTACGAGCAGTACTTC; CDR3aa: CASSGKAGLTYEQYF
j_gene: TRBJ2-2; abundance: NA; d_gene: NA; v_gene: TRBV7-9; CDR3nt: TGTGCCAGCAGCTTGTCAGGGATCCCCACCGGGGAGCTGTTTTTT; CDR3aa: CASSLSGIPTGELFF
j_gene: TRBJ2-6; abundance: once; d_gene: NA; v_gene: TRBV10-2; CDR3nt: TGCGCCAGCAGTGGGACCGCTGGGGCCAACGTCCTGACTTTC; CDR3aa: CASSGTAGANVLTF
j_gene: TRBJ2-6; abundance: NA; d_gene: NA; v_gene: TRBV6-1; CDR3nt: TGTGCCAGCAGTCCTTGGGAACCTGGGGCCAACGTCCTGACTTTC; CDR3aa: CASSPWEPGANVLTF
j_gene: TRBJ1-5; abundance: NA; d_gene: NA; v_gene: TRBV18; CDR3nt: TGTGCCAGCTCGGAGGGGGTGGGCAATCAGCCCCAGCATTTT; CDR3aa: CASSEGVGNQPQHF
j_gene: TRBJ2-6; abundance: NA; d_gene: NA; v_gene: TRBV28; CDR3nt: TGTGCCAGCAGCCAGAACTCTGGGGCCAACGTCCTGACTTTC; CDR3aa: CASSQNSGANVLTF
j_gene: TRBJ1-5; abundance: NA; d_gene: NA; v_gene: TRBV6-6; CDR3nt: TGTGCCAGCAGTCCGGACGGGTGGCCCCAGCATTTT; CDR3aa: CASSPDGWPQHF
j_gene: TRBJ1-2; abundance: NA; d_gene: NA; v_gene: TRBV19; CDR3nt: TGTGCCAGTAGCACACCTAACTATGGCTACACCTTC; CDR3aa: CASSTPNYGYTF
j_gene: TRBJ1-2; abundance: NA; d_gene: NA; v_gene: TRBV7-9; CDR3nt: TGTGCCAGCAGCCCGACGACTCCAGGCGGCTACACCTTC; CDR3aa: CASSPTTPGGYTF
j_gene: TRBJ2-4; abundance: NA; d_gene: TRBD1; v_gene: TRBV7-2; CDR3nt: TGTGCCAGCAGCCTAGCAGGGGGCTTAGACATTCAGTACTTC; CDR3aa: CASSLAGGLDIQYF
j_gene: TRBJ2-2; abundance: NA; d_gene: NA; v_gene: TRBV19; CDR3nt: TGTGCCACCAAAGGGGGGAGGGTGAACACCGGGGAGCTGTTTTTT; CDR3aa: CATKGGRVNTGELFF
j_gene: TRBJ2-3; abundance: NA; d_gene: NA; v_gene: TRBV5-6; CDR3nt: TGTGCCAGCAGCCGCCAGGGGTTGGGCACAGATACGCAGTATTTT; CDR3aa: CASSRQGLGTDTQYF
j_gene: TRBJ2-7; abundance: NA; d_gene: NA; v_gene: TRBV13; CDR3nt: TGTGCCAGCAGCTTCACCCTGAAACCCTACGAGCAGTACTTC; CDR3aa: CASSFTLKPYEQYF
j_gene: TRBJ2-7; abundance: NA; d_gene: TRBD2; v_gene: TRBV6-4; CDR3nt: TGTGCCAGCAGTAGGACTAGCGGACAATACGAGCAGTACTTC; CDR3aa: CASSRTSGQYEQYF
j_gene: TRBJ2-3; abundance: NA; d_gene: TRBD2; v_gene: TRBV28; CDR3nt: TGTGCCAGCACCGGCGGGGGGCGGGGCACAGATACGCAGTATTTT; CDR3aa: CASTGGGRGTDTQYF
j_gene: TRBJ2-7; abundance: once; d_gene: TRBD1; v_gene: TRBV29-1; CDR3nt: TGCAGCGCGATACAGGGGGCGCAAAGTAACGAGCAGTACTTC; CDR3aa: CSAIQGAQSNEQYF
j_gene: TRBJ1-4; abundance: NA; d_gene: NA; v_gene: TRBV6-1; CDR3nt: TGTGCCAGCAGTGTTTATGAAAAACTGTTTTTT; CDR3aa: CASSVYEKLFF
j_gene: TRBJ1-2; abundance: NA; d_gene: NA; v_gene: TRBV19; CDR3nt: TGTGCCAGTAACAACATGGGAGGGTCCTATGGCTACACCTTC; CDR3aa: CASNNMGGSYGYTF
j_gene: TRBJ2-7; abundance: NA; d_gene: NA; v_gene: TRBV5-6; CDR3nt: TGTGCCAGCAGCTTGGGGCAGGTCTTGAACGCCTACGAGCAGTACTTC; CDR3aa: CASSLGQVLNAYEQYF
j_gene: TRBJ2-7; abundance: NA; d_gene: TRBD1; v_gene: TRBV5-1; CDR3nt: TGCGCCAGCAGCTTGGCGCAAAGGGGGCGCGAGCAGTACTTC; CDR3aa: CASSLAQRGREQYF
j_gene: TRBJ2-3; abundance: NA; d_gene: TRBD2; v_gene: TRBV11-2; CDR3nt: TGTGCCAGCAGCTCTAGCGGCCAGGATACAGATACGCAGTATTTT; CDR3aa: CASSSSGQDTDTQYF
j_gene: TRBJ2-2; abundance: NA; d_gene: TRBD1; v_gene: TRBV28; CDR3nt: TGTGCCAGCAGTAATATCAGGGGGCCCGGGACCGGGGAGCTGTTTTTT; CDR3aa: CASSNIRGPGTGELFF
j_gene: TRBJ2-3; abundance: NA; d_gene: NA; v_gene: TRBV7-2; CDR3nt: TGTGCCAGCAGCTTAGAAGGCAGCCGCACAGATACGCAGTATTTT; CDR3aa: CASSLEGSRTDTQYF
j_gene: TRBJ2-7; abundance: once; d_gene: NA; v_gene: TRBV10-3; CDR3nt: TGTGCCATCAGTGAGGAGGGGGTGTACGAGCAGTACTTC; CDR3aa: CAISEEGVYEQYF
j_gene: TRBJ1-6; abundance: NA; d_gene: NA; v_gene: TRBV18; CDR3nt: TGTGCCAGCTCACCACTGGGGAGTTTCGGGAGTTCACCCCTCCACTTT; CDR3aa: CASSPLGSFGSSPLHF
j_gene: TRBJ2-7; abundance: few; d_gene: TRBD1; v_gene: TRBV7-9; CDR3nt: TGTGCCAGCAGCCCAATACTTATACCGGGACAGGGGGTTTTC; CDR3aa: CASSPILIPGQGVF
j_gene: TRBJ2-3; abundance: NA; d_gene: NA; v_gene: TRBV4-1; CDR3nt: TGCGCCAGCAGCCGCCCCCTGCGGGACCTACTCACAGATACGCAGTATTTT; CDR3aa: CASSRPLRDLLTDTQYF
j_gene: TRBJ2-7; abundance: NA; d_gene: TRBD1; v_gene: TRBV5-1; CDR3nt: TGCGCCAGCAGCCAGGGACAGGGGGCAGCCTACGAGCAGTACTTC; CDR3aa: CASSQGQGAAYEQYF
j_gene: TRBJ2-3; abundance: NA; d_gene: NA; v_gene: TRBV5-1; CDR3nt: TGCGCCAGCAGTCCCGGGCGCACTGTAACCACAGATACGCAGTATTTT; CDR3aa: CASSPGRTVTTDTQYF
j_gene: TRBJ1-5; abundance: NA; d_gene: NA; v_gene: TRBV10-3; CDR3nt: TGTGCCATCAGTGGCACAGCAGGGAGCAATCAGCCCCAGCATTTT; CDR3aa: CAISGTAGSNQPQHF
j_gene: TRBJ2-5; abundance: NA; d_gene: TRBD2; v_gene: TRBV30; CDR3nt: TGTGCCTGGAGTGTAGCGGGACAAGAGACCCAGTACTTC; CDR3aa: CAWSVAGQETQYF
j_gene: TRBJ1-5; abundance: once; d_gene: NA; v_gene: TRBV10-2; CDR3nt: TGCGCCAGCAGTGAACGGGACGGCACGTTTCAGCCCCAGCATTTT; CDR3aa: CASSERDGTFQPQHF
j_gene: TRBJ2-7; abundance: NA; d_gene: TRBD1; v_gene: TRBV6-5; CDR3nt: TGTGCCAGCAGTCCCGACAGGGTGGGGGAGCAGTACTTC; CDR3aa: CASSPDRVGEQYF
j_gene: TRBJ1-1; abundance: NA; d_gene: NA; v_gene: TRBV6-5; CDR3nt: TGTGCCAGCACTACATCATCGAACACTGAAGCTTTCTTT; CDR3aa: CASTTSSNTEAFF
j_gene: TRBJ1-5; abundance: NA; d_gene: TRBD1; v_gene: TRBV6-6; CDR3nt: TGTGCCAGCAGTTGGGGACAGGGGAGCAATCAGCCCCAGCATTTT; CDR3aa: CASSWGQGSNQPQHF
j_gene: TRBJ2-3; abundance: NA; d_gene: NA; v_gene: TRBV18; CDR3nt: TGTGCCAGCTCACCACCGGCGGGAACGAGCACAGATACGCAGTATTTT; CDR3aa: CASSPPAGTSTDTQYF
j_gene: TRBJ1-4; abundance: NA; d_gene: NA; v_gene: TRBV18; CDR3nt: TGTGCCAGCTCACCTCTAGCAACTAATGAAAAACTGTTTTTT; CDR3aa: CASSPLATNEKLFF
j_gene: TRBJ1-5; abundance: once; d_gene: NA; v_gene: TRBV6-1; CDR3nt: TGTGCCAGCACCACCTCAAGCAATCAGCCCCAGCATTTT; CDR3aa: CASTTSSNQPQHF
j_gene: TRBJ1-2; abundance: NA; d_gene: NA; v_gene: TRBV10-3; CDR3nt: TGTGCCATCAGCGGCCTCCGGACAGTGACGACCAACTATGGCTACACCTTC; CDR3aa: CAISGLRTVTTNYGYTF
j_gene: TRBJ2-7; abundance: NA; d_gene: NA; v_gene: TRBV7-2; CDR3nt: TGTGCCAGCAGCTTATCCCAAGCGGCGTACGAGCAGTACTTC; CDR3aa: CASSLSQAAYEQYF
j_gene: TRBJ2-3; abundance: NA; d_gene: NA; v_gene: TRBV7-2; CDR3nt: TGTGCCAGCAGCTTAGTCCCCCGGCGGAGCACAGATACGCAGTATTTT; CDR3aa: CASSLVPRRSTDTQYF
j_gene: TRBJ1-4; abundance: NA; d_gene: NA; v_gene: TRBV28; CDR3nt: TGTGCCAGCTGTTTGGACATTCTCGATAATGAAAAACTGTTTTTT; CDR3aa: CASCLDILDNEKLFF
j_gene: TRBJ2-7; abundance: NA; d_gene: NA; v_gene: TRBV5-5; CDR3nt: TGTGCCAGCAGCTTGCCCAAAGGGAACTACGAGCAGTACTTC; CDR3aa: CASSLPKGNYEQYF
j_gene: TRBJ2-1; abundance: NA; d_gene: TRBD1; v_gene: TRBV10-2; CDR3nt: TGCGCCAGCAGTTGGACAGGGGACAATGAGCAGTTCTTC; CDR3aa: CASSWTGDNEQFF
j_gene: TRBJ1-6; abundance: NA; d_gene: TRBD1; v_gene: TRBV30; CDR3nt: TGTGCCTGGAGCTTACAGGGGGCGAATTCACCCCTCCACTTT; CDR3aa: CAWSLQGANSPLHF
j_gene: TRBJ1-1; abundance: NA; d_gene: TRBD1; v_gene: TRBV27; CDR3nt: TGTGCCAGCAGGATAACAGGGGGACTGGGCACTGAAGCTTTCTTT; CDR3aa: CASRITGGLGTEAFF
j_gene: TRBJ2-5; abundance: once; d_gene: TRBD2; v_gene: TRBV6-5; CDR3nt: TGTGCCACCACAGGGGCGGGAGGGGAAGAGACCCAGTACTTC; CDR3aa: CATTGAGGEETQYF
j_gene: TRBJ2-3; abundance: NA; d_gene: TRBD1; v_gene: TRBV5-1; CDR3nt: TGCGCCAGCAGCATTCCCGCGGGCCCAGGGGGAGATACGCAGTATTTT; CDR3aa: CASSIPAGPGGDTQYF
j_gene: TRBJ2-1; abundance: NA; d_gene: NA; v_gene: TRBV5-1; CDR3nt: TGCGCCAGCAGCTTGACCGGTACCCCCATCGGTGAGCAGTTCTTC; CDR3aa: CASSLTGTPIGEQFF
j_gene: TRBJ2-7; abundance: NA; d_gene: TRBD2; v_gene: TRBV5-1; CDR3nt: TGCGCCAGCGCCGTAGCGGGGGGGCCCTACGAGCAGTACTTC; CDR3aa: CASAVAGGPYEQYF
j_gene: TRBJ2-7; abundance: NA; d_gene: NA; v_gene: TRBV30; CDR3nt: TGTGCCTGGAGTGTACGGGGATACGAGCAGTACTTC; CDR3aa: CAWSVRGYEQYF
j_gene: TRBJ2-2; abundance: NA; d_gene: TRBD2; v_gene: TRBV11-3; CDR3nt: TGTGCCAGCAGCCCCCCGGATAGCGGGGCTGGGGAGCTGTTTTTT; CDR3aa: CASSPPDSGAGELFF